These T cell receptor beta chains were read from a single sample in a study of blood T cell repertoires in COVID-19. The protocol was immunoSEQ multiplex PCR, while the TCRdb copy is restricted to in-frame clones and leaves out a portion. Of about 170,000 clones in the sample, around 87% were seen once. Sequencing was done on a sample of peripheral blood. These receptors were obtained from a man aged 18-30 years with active or convalescent COVID-19. The CDR3 runs from the conserved cysteine through the conserved F or W. Each record gives: D gene, CDR3 length, V gene, CDR3 protein. A D gene is named only where the DNA matches it firmly.

D: -
length: 11
V: TRBV30
CDR3: CAWSFRNEQFF

D: TRBD2
length: 15
V: TRBV11-2
CDR3: CASGRLAGGTDTQYF

D: TRBD1
length: 15
V: TRBV7-3
CDR3: CASSAGQGYPYEQYF

D: -
length: 13
V: TRBV10-3
CDR3: CAISQGSGNTIYF

D: -
length: 14
V: TRBV27
CDR3: CASSLVIGYTEAFF

D: TRBD1
length: 15
V: TRBV6-4
CDR3: CASSADRGPYNEQFF

D: TRBD2
length: 15
V: TRBV19
CDR3: CASSMLAGGQETQYF

D: TRBD2
length: 16
V: TRBV2
CDR3: CASRGPVAGLGNEQFF

D: -
length: 12
V: TRBV30
CDR3: CAWSTRGYEQYF

D: TRBD2
length: 17
V: TRBV7-6
CDR3: CASSPFRLAGGFDEQYF

D: TRBD2
length: 15
V: TRBV4-1
CDR3: CASSPSTSGLDEQFF

D: -
length: 19
V: TRBV7-2
CDR3: CASSPGPGGILLSYNEQFF

D: TRBD1
length: 14
V: TRBV19
CDR3: CASRDRGRDGELFF

D: -
length: 16
V: TRBV18
CDR3: CASSPRAPQMNTEAFF

D: TRBD1
length: 12
V: TRBV27
CDR3: CASRRGGHEQYF

D: -
length: 12
V: TRBV12-3/TRBV12-4
CDR3: CASTLRADTQYF

D: -
length: 15
V: TRBV7-7
CDR3: CASSLDHVSYNEQFF

D: -
length: 15
V: TRBV11-2
CDR3: CASSLVGAGANVLTF

D: -
length: 14
V: TRBV27
CDR3: CASSTGATNEKLFF

D: -
length: 15
V: TRBV9
CDR3: CASSPGRGSGNTIYF

D: -
length: 12
V: TRBV7-9
CDR3: CASSLGQAEAFF

D: TRBD1
length: 12
V: TRBV28
CDR3: CASWRTGGGYTF

D: TRBD1
length: 14
V: TRBV19
CDR3: CASSIGQGKQPQHF

D: TRBD2
length: 15
V: TRBV6-1
CDR3: CASSEGLAEYNEQFF

D: TRBD2
length: 17
V: TRBV5-4
CDR3: CASSLGAGRASPDTQYF

D: -
length: 13
V: TRBV18
CDR3: CASSMTENQPQHF

D: TRBD1
length: 17
V: TRBV9
CDR3: CASSETTGGDFGNTIYF

D: -
length: 17
V: TRBV19
CDR3: CASSIDGKGGRRTEAFF

D: -
length: 12
V: TRBV9
CDR3: CASRQDSDTQYF

D: -
length: 14
V: TRBV7-8
CDR3: CASSFREGYQPQHF

D: TRBD2
length: 16
V: TRBV5-1
CDR3: CASSSGAGGLLSEQFF

D: -
length: 18
V: TRBV18
CDR3: CASSPGIVSLYSNQPQHF

D: TRBD1
length: 17
V: TRBV15
CDR3: CATSRPLGQGVYNEQFF

D: -
length: 11
V: TRBV28
CDR3: CASSLNWEQFF

D: -
length: 15
V: TRBV24-1
CDR3: CATSDFRTPMNEQFF